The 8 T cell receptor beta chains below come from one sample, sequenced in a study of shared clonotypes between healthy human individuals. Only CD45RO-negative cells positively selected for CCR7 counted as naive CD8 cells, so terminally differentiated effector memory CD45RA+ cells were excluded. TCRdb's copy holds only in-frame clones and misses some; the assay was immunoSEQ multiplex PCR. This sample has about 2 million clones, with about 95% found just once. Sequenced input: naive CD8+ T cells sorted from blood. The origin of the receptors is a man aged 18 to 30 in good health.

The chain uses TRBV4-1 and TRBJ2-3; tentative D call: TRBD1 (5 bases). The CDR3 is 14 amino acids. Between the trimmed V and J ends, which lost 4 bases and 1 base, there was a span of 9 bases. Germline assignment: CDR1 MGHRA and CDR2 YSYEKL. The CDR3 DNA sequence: TGCGCCAGCAGCCTCACCAGGGGCACAGATACGCAGTATTTT. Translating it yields CASSLTRGTDTQYF.

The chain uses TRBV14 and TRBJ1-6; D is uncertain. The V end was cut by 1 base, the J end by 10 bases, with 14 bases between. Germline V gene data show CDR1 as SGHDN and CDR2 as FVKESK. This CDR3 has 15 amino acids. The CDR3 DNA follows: TGTGCCAGCAGCCAAGGACCAGGCCTCAGGTCACCCCTCCACTTT. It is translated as CASSQGPGLRSPLHF.

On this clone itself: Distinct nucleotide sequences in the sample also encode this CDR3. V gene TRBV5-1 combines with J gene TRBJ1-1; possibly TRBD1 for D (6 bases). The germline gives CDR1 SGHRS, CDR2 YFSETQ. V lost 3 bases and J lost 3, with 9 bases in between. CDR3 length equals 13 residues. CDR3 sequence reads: CASSSTGYTEAFF. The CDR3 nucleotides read TGCGCCAGCAGCTCCACAGGGTACACTGAAGCTTTCTTT.

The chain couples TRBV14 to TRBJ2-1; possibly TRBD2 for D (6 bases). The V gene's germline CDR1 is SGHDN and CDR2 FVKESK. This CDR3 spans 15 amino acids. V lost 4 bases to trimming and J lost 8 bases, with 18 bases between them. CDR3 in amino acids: CASSREAFGPYEQFF. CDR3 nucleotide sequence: TGTGCCAGCAGCCGGGAGGCTTTTGGCCCATATGAGCAGTTCTTC.

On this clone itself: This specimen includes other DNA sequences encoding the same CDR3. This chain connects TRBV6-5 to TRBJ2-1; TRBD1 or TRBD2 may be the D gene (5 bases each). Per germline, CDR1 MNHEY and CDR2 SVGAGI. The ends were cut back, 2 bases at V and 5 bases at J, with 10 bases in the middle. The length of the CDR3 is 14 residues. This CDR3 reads CASSYSRGHNEQFF. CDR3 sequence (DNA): TGTGCCAGCAGTTACAGTCGGGGACACAATGAGCAGTTCTTC.

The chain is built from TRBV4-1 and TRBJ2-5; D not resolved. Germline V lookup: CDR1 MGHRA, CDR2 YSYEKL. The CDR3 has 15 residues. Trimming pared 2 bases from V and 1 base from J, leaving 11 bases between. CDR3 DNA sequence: TGCGCCAGCAGCCAAAATACAGCGAGCCAAGAGACCCAGTACTTC. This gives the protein CASSQNTASQETQYF.

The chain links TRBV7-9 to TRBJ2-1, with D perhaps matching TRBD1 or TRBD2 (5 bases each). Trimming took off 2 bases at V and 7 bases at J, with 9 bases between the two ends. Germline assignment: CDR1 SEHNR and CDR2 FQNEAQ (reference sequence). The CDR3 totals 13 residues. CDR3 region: CASSLKGTNEQFF. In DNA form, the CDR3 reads TGTGCCAGCAGCTTAAAGGGGACGAATGAGCAGTTCTTC.

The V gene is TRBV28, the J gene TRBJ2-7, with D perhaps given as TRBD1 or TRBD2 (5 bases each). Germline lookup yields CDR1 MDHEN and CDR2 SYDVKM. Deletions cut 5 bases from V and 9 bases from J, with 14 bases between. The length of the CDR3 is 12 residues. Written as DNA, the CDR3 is TGTGCCAGCAGTCGGGACGAAGTGAGGCAGTACTTC. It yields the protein CASSRDEVRQYF.